This entry lists 4 T cell receptor beta chains sequenced from one sample in a study of identical twins. A single record per CDR3 protein comes from TCRdb applying MiXCR to the 5' RACE reads. The sample includes just under 550,000 distinct CDR3 sequences, 15% seen only once; the top ten take about 0.47%. This sample also belongs to another study, concerning yellow fever vaccine responses in identical twins.

Specimen: CD4+ T cells sorted from blood. The receptors come from a woman younger than 35 in good health.

In nucleotides, the CDR3 is TGTGCCAGCAGAGCACAACCAACGGGGGAGCTGTTTTTT. Protein product: CASRAQPTGELFF. The chain links TRBV28 to TRBJ2-2; no firm D call. There are 13 residues in the CDR3. The V and J ends lost 6 bases and 8 bases respectively, with 13 bases between them. Germline V CDR1 and CDR2: MDHEN, SYDVKM.

A few counts support this clonotype. The chain carries TRBV7-3 and TRBJ2-1; tentatively, D is TRBD2 (6 bases). The germline V and J ends were trimmed by 1 base and 8 bases, with 9 bases remaining between them. Germline V lookup: CDR1 SGHTA, CDR2 FQGTGA. The CDR3 is 13 amino acids. The CDR3 nucleotides are TGTGCCAGCAGCTTAAGGACTATCGATGAGCAGTTCTTC. Protein product: CASSLRTIDEQFF.

The chain couples TRBV6-1 to TRBJ2-5; a weak D match, TRBD1 (6 bases). V was pared by 6 bases and J by 4 bases, with 15 bases between. The CDR3 is 14 residues long. Looked up from germline, CDR1 is MNHNS and CDR2 is SASEGT. CDR3 DNA sequence: TGTGCCAGCAGGAGAGGACAGTCCTCAGAGACCCAGTACTTC. This encodes CASRRGQSSETQYF.

The rearrangement links TRBV2 to TRBJ2-7; tentatively, D is TRBD1 (5 bases). The germline V gene encodes CDR1 SNHLY and CDR2 FYNNEI. Trimming removed 6 bases at V and 0 bases at J, with 12 bases between. The CDR3 extends over 14 amino acids. As DNA, the CDR3 is TGTGCCAGCAGAAACCAGGGAAGCTCCTACGAGCAGTACTTC. It codes for CASRNQGSSYEQYF.